Presented here are 21 T cell receptor beta chains from one specimen sequenced in a study of shared clonotypes between healthy human individuals. TCRdb keeps only in-frame clones here, not all; method: immunoSEQ multiplex PCR. Of about 1 million clones in the sample, roughly 80% were seen once. The sequenced material came from memory CD4+ T cells sorted from blood. Indicated subset: CD45RA-negative fraction. These receptor sequences come from a man between 18 and 29 years old in good health.

This chain uses TRBV6-4 with TRBJ2-7; 7 bases match TRBD1. The germline V gene has CDR1 MRHNA and CDR2 SNTAGT. The length of the CDR3 is 15 residues. Trimming at V came to 8 bases and at J to 2 bases, leaving 12 bases not matched to a gene. CDR3: CASSSEGGRAYEQYF. CDR3 nucleotides: TGTGCCAGCTCCAGTGAAGGGGGCCGAGCCTACGAGCAGTACTTC.

V usage is TRBV30 and J usage is TRBJ2-3, with a tentative D call TRBD1 (5 bases). Trimming shortened V by 0 bases and J by 0 bases, and 19 bases separated the two germline ends. The germline V gene encodes CDR1 GTSNPN and CDR2 SVGIG (reference sequence). The CDR3 loop spans 18 amino acids. The CDR3 DNA sequence: TGTGCCTGGAGTGTACAAATGATCACAGGAGCCAGCACAGATACGCAGTATTTT. As protein: CAWSVQMITGASTDTQYF.

The J gene is TRBJ2-7, the V gene TRBV11-2; TRBD2 might be the D (5 bases). Between the trimmed V and J ends, which lost 7 bases and 6 bases, there was a span of 16 bases. This CDR3 is built from 13 residues. CDR1 and CDR2 from the germline V gene are SGHAT and FQNNGV. As DNA, the CDR3 is TGTGCCAGCACCCAACGGCGGGTTGGCGAGCAGTACTTC. This translates into CASTQRRVGEQYF.

This clone was seen a few times. The chain employs TRBV5-8 and TRBJ2-1; no reliable D call. CDR3 length equals 11 residues. Per the germline V gene, CDR1 is SGHTS and CDR2 is YDEGEE. V was pared by 2 bases and J by 15 bases, with 12 bases between. CDR3 bases: TGTGCCAGCAGCTTATCACGATCTCCGTTCTTC. Translation gives CASSLSRSPFF.

The chain links TRBV15 to TRBJ2-3; perhaps TRBD2 as D (7 bases). Germline lookup yields CDR1 LNHNV and CDR2 YYDKDF (reference sequence). Trimming stripped 5 bases from V and 0 bases from J, with 21 bases between. This CDR3 is built from 18 residues. CDR3 coding DNA: TGTGCCACCAGCCCGAACTCCGGGGGGCGACCGAGCACAGATACGCAGTATTTT. Protein product: CATSPNSGGRPSTDTQYF.

This clone was seen a handful of times. The rearrangement joins TRBV11-2 to TRBJ1-1; 9 bases map to TRBD1. The CDR3 totals 13 residues. Unmatched junction bases numbered 2, after V lost 7 bases and J lost 2 bases. Germline CDR1 SGHAT, CDR2 FQNNGV. The CDR3 DNA is TGTGCCAGCACACAGGGGGCAAACACTGAAGCTTTCTTT. Translated, it gives CASTQGANTEAFF.

Concerning this clone: The sample contains more than one DNA sequence encoding this CDR3. The chain couples TRBV4-2 to TRBJ2-7; 11 bases line up with TRBD2. Germline-derived CDR1 and CDR2 are LGHNA and YNFKEQ. V was pared by 4 bases and J by 2 bases, with 4 bases of the junction left unmatched. CDR3 length: 15 amino acids. CDR3 coding DNA: TGTGCCAGCAGCCGAGGGACTAGCGGAACCTACGAGCAGTACTTC. This encodes CASSRGTSGTYEQYF.

J is TRBJ1-5 and V is TRBV5-6; the D gene is possibly TRBD1 (6 bases). The CDR3 has 18 amino acids. V was cut by 7 bases and J by 2 bases, with 25 bases left in between. Germline CDR1 reads SGHDT; CDR2 reads YYEEEE. The chain's CDR3 is CASEYSGTSQTGNQPQHF. Here the CDR3 DNA reads TGTGCCAGCGAATATTCCGGGACATCCCAAACGGGCAATCAGCCCCAGCATTTT.

About this clone itself: One end of the junction varies from germline; a read error may be responsible. CDR3 in amino acids: CASSQGLAGASGQYF. In nucleotides, the CDR3 is TGTGCCAGCAGCCAAGGACTAGCGGGAGCGTCGGGACAGTACTTT. The V call is TRBV7-2, the J call TRBJ2-7; 13 bases fit TRBD2. The CDR3 spans 15 residues. Germline V lookup: CDR1 SGHTA, CDR2 FQGNSA.

V is TRBV27 and J is TRBJ1-1; 8 bases map to TRBD1. The CDR3 is 13 amino acids. Germline V gene lookup returns CDR1 MNHEY and CDR2 SMNVEV (reference sequence). The J segment lost 5 bases and the V segment lost 4 bases, leaving 3 bases of the junction unmatched. The CDR3, as DNA: TGTGCCAGCAGTTCAACAGGGGGAACTGAAGCTTTCTTT. This encodes CASSSTGGTEAFF.

The CDR3 loop reads CASSLLSSGWGETQYF. In DNA form, the CDR3 reads TGTGCCAGCAGTTTGCTGTCTAGCGGGTGGGGAGAGACCCAGTACTTC. This chain joins TRBV27 and TRBJ2-5; 8 positions agree with TRBD2. The CDR3 length is 16 residues. In germline, CDR1 is MNHEY, CDR2 SMNVEV (reference sequence). J gave up 4 bases and V 3 bases, and 10 bases lay outside the gene matches.

The chain combines TRBV7-2 with TRBJ1-6; a possible D gene is TRBD1 (5 bases). Trimming left V 1 base short and J 3 bases short, with 10 bases between. CDR1 and CDR2 (germline): SGHTA, FQGNSA. This CDR3 has 16 amino acids. CDR3 nucleotide sequence: TGTGCCAGCAGCTTAGTATCAGGGATCTATAATTCACCCCTCCACTTT. It is translated as CASSLVSGIYNSPLHF.

CDR3 coding DNA: TGTGCCACCGGCAGGGTCTACGAGCAGTACTTC. This encodes CATGRVYEQYF. The chain is built from TRBV10-3 and TRBJ2-7; D might be TRBD1 (5 bases). Trimming left V 10 bases short and J 3 bases short, with 10 bases between. Germline-derived CDR1 and CDR2 are ENHRY and SYGVKD. The CDR3 contains 11 residues.

The chain recombines TRBV7-8 with TRBJ2-4; D perhaps matches TRBD2 (5 bases). The CDR3 has 17 amino acids. Trimming left V 5 bases short and J 6 bases short, with 23 bases between. Looked up from germline, CDR1 is SGHVS and CDR2 is FQNEAQ. The DNA of the CDR3 is TGTGCCAGCAGCCCGCGTCCCCAAGGGAGTATGGGAAACATTCAGTACTTC. This sequence encodes CASSPRPQGSMGNIQYF.

This chain joins TRBV5-1 and TRBJ2-3, with no clear D. Germline V gives CDR1 SGHRS, CDR2 YFSETQ. V was cut by 0 bases and J by 2 bases, with 10 bases left in between. The CDR3 is 15 amino acids. The CDR3 sequence is CASSLGFISTDTQYF. CDR3 bases: TGCGCCAGCAGCTTGGGTTTCATCTCCACAGATACGCAGTATTTT.

The genes are TRBV9 and TRBJ1-3, with a weak D call TRBD1 (6 bases). CDR3 length: 15 amino acids. Trimming left V 3 bases short and J 2 bases short, with 12 bases between. CDR1 is SGDLS and CDR2 is YYNGEE in the germline V gene. CDR3 residues: CASSAQGRAGNTIYF. CDR3 sequence (DNA): TGTGCCAGCAGCGCACAGGGCAGGGCTGGAAACACCATATATTTT.

V and J are TRBV11-2 and TRBJ2-3, with TRBD1 as a possible D gene (6 bases). The length of the CDR3 is 15 residues. Between the trimmed V and J ends, which lost 5 bases and 0 bases, there was a span of 12 bases. Germline V gene data show CDR1 as SGHAT and CDR2 as FQNNGV. The CDR3 reads CASSPLRGSTDTQYF. In DNA form, the CDR3 reads TGTGCCAGCAGCCCGCTCAGGGGAAGCACAGATACGCAGTATTTT.

The chain joins TRBV9 to TRBJ1-5, with D hard to call. The germline V gene has CDR1 SGDLS and CDR2 YYNGEE. The CDR3 consists of 13 residues. Trimming removed 0 bases at V and 4 bases at J, with 5 bases between. The CDR3 loop reads CASSVGANQPQHF. CDR3 sequence (DNA): TGTGCCAGCAGCGTAGGGGCTAATCAGCCCCAGCATTTT.

The genes are TRBV18 and TRBJ1-5; D is undetermined. Between the trimmed V and J ends, which lost 2 bases and 8 bases, there was a span of 16 bases. Germline V gene sequence: CDR1 KGHSH, CDR2 LQKENI. The CDR3 loop spans 15 amino acids. The CDR3 is CASSPNGSPQEPQHF. The CDR3 DNA sequence: TGTGCCAGCTCACCAAACGGCAGCCCTCAAGAGCCCCAGCATTTT.

The rearrangement joins TRBV19 to TRBJ1-4; no definite D call. Germline V lookup: CDR1 LNHDA, CDR2 SQIVND (reference sequence). Trimming removed 6 bases from V and 0 bases from J, with 17 bases in between. The CDR3 length is 17 residues. The CDR3: CASRRDTAFATNEKLFF. CDR3 DNA: TGTGCCAGTAGACGCGACACGGCATTTGCAACTAATGAAAAACTGTTTTTT.

Points on this clone: A far larger clone is one base from this, pointing to a likely read error. J is TRBJ2-6 and V is TRBV7-6; no firm D call. Germline V gene lookup returns CDR1 SGHVS and CDR2 FNYEAQ. V was shortened by 6 bases and J by 0 bases, with 3 bases between the two germline ends. The CDR3 has 13 amino acids. In DNA form, the CDR3 reads TGTGCCAGCAGTTCCTCTGGGGCCAACGTCCTGACTTTC. The encoded protein is CASSSSGANVLTF.